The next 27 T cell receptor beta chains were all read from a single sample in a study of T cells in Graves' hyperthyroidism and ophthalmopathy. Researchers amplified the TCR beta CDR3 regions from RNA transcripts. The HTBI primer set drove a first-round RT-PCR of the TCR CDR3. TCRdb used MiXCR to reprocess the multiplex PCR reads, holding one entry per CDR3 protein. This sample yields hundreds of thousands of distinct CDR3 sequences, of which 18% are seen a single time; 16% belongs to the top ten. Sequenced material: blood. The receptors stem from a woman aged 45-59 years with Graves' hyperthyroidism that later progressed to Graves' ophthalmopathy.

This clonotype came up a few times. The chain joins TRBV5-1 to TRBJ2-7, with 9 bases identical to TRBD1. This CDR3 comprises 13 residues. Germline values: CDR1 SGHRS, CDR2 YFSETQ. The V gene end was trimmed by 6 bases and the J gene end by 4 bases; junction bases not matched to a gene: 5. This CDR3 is CASNAGTGYEQYF. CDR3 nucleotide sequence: TGCGCCAGCAACGCCGGGACAGGGTACGAGCAGTACTTC. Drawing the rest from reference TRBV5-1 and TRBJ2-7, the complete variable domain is KAGVTQTPRYLIKTRGQQVTLSCSPISGHRSVSWYQQTPGQGLQFLFEYFSETQRNKGNFPGRFSGRQFSNSRSEMNVSTLELGDSALYLCASNAGTGYEQYFGPGTRLTVT.

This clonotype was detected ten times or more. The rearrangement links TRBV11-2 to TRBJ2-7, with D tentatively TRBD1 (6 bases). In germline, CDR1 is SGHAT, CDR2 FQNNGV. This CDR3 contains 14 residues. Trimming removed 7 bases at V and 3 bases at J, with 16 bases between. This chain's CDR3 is CASNPRRGHYEQYF. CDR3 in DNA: TGTGCCAGCAACCCTCGCCGGGGACACTACGAGCAGTACTTC.

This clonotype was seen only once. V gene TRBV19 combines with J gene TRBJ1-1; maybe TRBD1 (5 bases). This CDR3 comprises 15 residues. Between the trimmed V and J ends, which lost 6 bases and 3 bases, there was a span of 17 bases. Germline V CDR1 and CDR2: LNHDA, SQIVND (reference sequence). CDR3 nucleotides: TGTGCCAGTAGCCTGCCGGGAGGGGTTGACACTGAAGCTTTCTTT. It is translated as CASSLPGGVDTEAFF.

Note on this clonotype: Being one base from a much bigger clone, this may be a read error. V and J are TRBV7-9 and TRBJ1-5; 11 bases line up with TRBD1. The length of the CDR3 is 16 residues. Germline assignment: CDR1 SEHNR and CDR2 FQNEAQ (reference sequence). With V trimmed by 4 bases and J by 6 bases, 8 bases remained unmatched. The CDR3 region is CASSSVGTGGLQPQHF. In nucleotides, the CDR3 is TGTGCCAGCAGCTCCGTGGGGACAGGGGGTCTTCAGCCCCAGCATTTT. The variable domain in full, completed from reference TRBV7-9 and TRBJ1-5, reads DTGVSQNPRHKITKRGQNVTFRCDPISEHNRLYWYRQTLGQGPEFLTYFQNEAQLEKSRLLSDRFSAERPKGSFSTLEIQRTEQGDSAMYLCASSSVGTGGLQPQHFGDGTRLSIL.

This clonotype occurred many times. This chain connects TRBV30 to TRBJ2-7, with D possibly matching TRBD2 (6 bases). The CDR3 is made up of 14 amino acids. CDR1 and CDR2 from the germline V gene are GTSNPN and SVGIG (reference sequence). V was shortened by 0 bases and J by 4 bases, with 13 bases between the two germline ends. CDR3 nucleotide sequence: TGTGCCTGGAGTGTCTGGAGGGTAGCGTACGAGCAGTACTTC. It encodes CAWSVWRVAYEQYF.

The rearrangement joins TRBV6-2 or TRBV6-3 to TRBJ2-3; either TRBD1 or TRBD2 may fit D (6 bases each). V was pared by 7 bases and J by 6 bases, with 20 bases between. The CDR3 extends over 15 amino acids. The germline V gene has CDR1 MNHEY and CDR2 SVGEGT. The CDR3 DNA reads TGTGCCAGCATTCACCTACAGGGTGGAGGGGATACGCAGTATTTT. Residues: CASIHLQGGGDTQYF.

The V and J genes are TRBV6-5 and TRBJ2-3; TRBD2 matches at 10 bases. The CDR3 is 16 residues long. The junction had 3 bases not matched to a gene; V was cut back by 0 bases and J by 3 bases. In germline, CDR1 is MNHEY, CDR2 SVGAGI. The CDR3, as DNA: TGTGCCAGCAGTTACTCGGTAGCGGGGGGTACAGATACGCAGTATTTT. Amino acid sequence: CASSYSVAGGTDTQYF.

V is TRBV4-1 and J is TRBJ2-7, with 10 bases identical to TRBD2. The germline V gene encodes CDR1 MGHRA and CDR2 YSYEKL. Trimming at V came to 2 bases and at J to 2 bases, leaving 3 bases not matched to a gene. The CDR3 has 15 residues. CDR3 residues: CASSQIAGGAYEQYF. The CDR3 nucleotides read TGCGCCAGCAGCCAAATAGCGGGGGGAGCCTACGAGCAGTACTTC.

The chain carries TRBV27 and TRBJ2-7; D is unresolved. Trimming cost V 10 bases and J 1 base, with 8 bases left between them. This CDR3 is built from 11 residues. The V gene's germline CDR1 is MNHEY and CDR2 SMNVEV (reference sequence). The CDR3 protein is CATNLSYEQYF. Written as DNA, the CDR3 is TGTGCCACGAACTTGTCCTACGAGCAGTACTTC.

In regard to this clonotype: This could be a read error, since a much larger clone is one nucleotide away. The CDR3 nucleotides read TGCAGTGCTAGAGATTGCCCGACAGGAGACTATGGCTACACCTTC. It is translated as CSARDCPTGDYGYTF. The rearrangement joins TRBV20-1 to TRBJ1-2, with a possible D match to TRBD1 (6 bases). V was shortened by 0 bases and J by 3 bases, with 14 bases between the two germline ends. The germline CDR1 and CDR2 sequences are DFQATT and SNEGSKA (reference sequence). This CDR3 region has 15 residues.

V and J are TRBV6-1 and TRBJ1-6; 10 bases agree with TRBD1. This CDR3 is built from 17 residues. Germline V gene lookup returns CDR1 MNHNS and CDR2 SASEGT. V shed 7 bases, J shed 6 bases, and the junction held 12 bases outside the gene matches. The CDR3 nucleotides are TGTGCCAGCACCTCGGGACAGGGGATCCTCCCTAATTCACCCCTCCACTTT. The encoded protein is CASTSGQGILPNSPLHF.

CDR3 residues: CSVESDSGPSGYTF. CDR3 DNA sequence: TGCAGCGTTGAATCGGATTCCGGGCCTTCTGGCTACACCTTC. The chain is built from TRBV29-1 and TRBJ1-2; D uncertain. Germline V lookup: CDR1 SQVTM, CDR2 ANQGSEA. The germline V and J ends were trimmed by 2 bases and 7 bases, with 17 bases remaining between them. The CDR3 totals 14 residues.

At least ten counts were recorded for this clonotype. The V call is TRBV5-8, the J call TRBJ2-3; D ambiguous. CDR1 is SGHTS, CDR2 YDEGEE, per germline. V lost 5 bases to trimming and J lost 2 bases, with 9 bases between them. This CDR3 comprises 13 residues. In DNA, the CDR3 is TGTGCCAGCAGTACGGCTTTCACAGATACGCAGTATTTT. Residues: CASSTAFTDTQYF.

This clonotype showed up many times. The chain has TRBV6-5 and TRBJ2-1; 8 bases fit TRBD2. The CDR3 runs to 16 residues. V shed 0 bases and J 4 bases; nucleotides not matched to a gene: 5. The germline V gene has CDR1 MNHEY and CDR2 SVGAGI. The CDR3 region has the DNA TGTGCCAGCAGTTACTCGGGCCAGCGGGGGTACAATGAGCAGTTCTTC. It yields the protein CASSYSGQRGYNEQFF.

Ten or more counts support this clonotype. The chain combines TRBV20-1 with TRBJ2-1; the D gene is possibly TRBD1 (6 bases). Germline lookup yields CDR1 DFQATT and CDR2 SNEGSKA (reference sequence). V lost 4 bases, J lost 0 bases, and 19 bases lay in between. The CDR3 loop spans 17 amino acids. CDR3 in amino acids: CSATSHNRAGSYNEQFF. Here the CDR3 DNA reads TGCAGTGCTACCAGTCACAACAGGGCAGGCTCCTACAATGAGCAGTTCTTC.

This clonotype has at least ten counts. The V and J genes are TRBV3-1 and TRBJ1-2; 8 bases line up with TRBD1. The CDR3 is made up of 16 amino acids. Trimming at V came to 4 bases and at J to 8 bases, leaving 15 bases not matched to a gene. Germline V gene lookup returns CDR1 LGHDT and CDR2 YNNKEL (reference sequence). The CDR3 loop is CASSPVGQGGVRGYTF. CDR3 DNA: TGTGCCAGCAGCCCCGTAGGACAGGGTGGTGTTCGGGGCTACACCTTC.

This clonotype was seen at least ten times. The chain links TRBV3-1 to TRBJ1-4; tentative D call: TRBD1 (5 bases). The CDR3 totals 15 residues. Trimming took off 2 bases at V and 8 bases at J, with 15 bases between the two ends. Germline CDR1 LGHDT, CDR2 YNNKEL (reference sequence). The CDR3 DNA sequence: TGTGCCAGCAGCCAAAATCGGGGTCGGGGGGAAAAACTGTTTTTT. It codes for CASSQNRGRGEKLFF.

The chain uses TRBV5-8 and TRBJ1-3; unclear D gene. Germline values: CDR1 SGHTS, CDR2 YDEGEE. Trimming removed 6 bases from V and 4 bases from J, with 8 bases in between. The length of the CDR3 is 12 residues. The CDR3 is CASKVRGNTIYF. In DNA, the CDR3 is TGTGCCAGCAAGGTTCGGGGAAACACCATATATTTT.

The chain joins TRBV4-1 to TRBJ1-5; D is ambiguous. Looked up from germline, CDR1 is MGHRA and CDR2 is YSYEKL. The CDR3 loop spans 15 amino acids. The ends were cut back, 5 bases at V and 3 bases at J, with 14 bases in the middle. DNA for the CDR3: TGCGCCAGCAGCGGGATGCAGTATTCCAATCAGCCCCAGCATTTT. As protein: CASSGMQYSNQPQHF.

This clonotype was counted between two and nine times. In nucleotides, the CDR3 is TGTGCCAGCACCTTCGAGTTCTTC. Amino acids: CASTFEFF. The gene calls are TRBV5-4 and TRBJ2-1; D is undetermined. Trimming cost V 6 bases and J 14 bases, with 6 bases left between them. Germline V gives CDR1 SGHNT, CDR2 YYREEE (reference sequence). This CDR3 spans 8 amino acids.

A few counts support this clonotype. CDR3 region: CASSTTGEGQPQHF. CDR3 nucleotides: TGTGCCAGTAGTACGACAGGGGAGGGTCAGCCCCAGCATTTT. The chain recombines TRBV19 with TRBJ1-5; 8 bases are a match to TRBD1. The length of the CDR3 is 14 residues. Germline V CDR1 and CDR2: LNHDA, SQIVND (reference sequence). With V trimmed by 4 bases and J by 6 bases, 5 bases remained unmatched.

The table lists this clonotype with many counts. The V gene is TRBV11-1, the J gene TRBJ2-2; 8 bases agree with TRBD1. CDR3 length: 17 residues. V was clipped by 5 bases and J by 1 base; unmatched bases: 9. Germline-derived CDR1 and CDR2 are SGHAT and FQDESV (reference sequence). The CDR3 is CASSHGTGPVNTGELFF. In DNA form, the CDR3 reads TGTGCCAGCAGCCATGGGACAGGCCCCGTGAACACCGGGGAGCTGTTTTTT.

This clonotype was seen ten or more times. The CDR3 loop is CASSLGGTRQEAFF. CDR3 DNA sequence: TGTGCCAGCAGTTTAGGGGGGACACGGCAGGAAGCTTTCTTT. The chain couples TRBV12-3 or TRBV12-4 to TRBJ1-1; weak D call: TRBD1 (6 bases). V was pared by 1 base and J by 8 bases, with 14 bases between. The CDR3 is 14 amino acids.

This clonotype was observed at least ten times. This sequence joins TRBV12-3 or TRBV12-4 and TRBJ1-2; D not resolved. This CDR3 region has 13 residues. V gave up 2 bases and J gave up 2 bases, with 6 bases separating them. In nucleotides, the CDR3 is TGTGCCAGCAGTTTAAAGAGGAACTATGGCTACACCTTC. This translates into CASSLKRNYGYTF.

The CDR3 nucleotides read TGTGCCAGCAGCTTAGCGCGGGACCTCGAGGCTTTCTTT. Protein sequence: CASSLARDLEAFF. The chain couples TRBV7-9 to TRBJ1-1, with a possible D match to TRBD1 (5 bases). Germline lookup yields CDR1 SEHNR and CDR2 FQNEAQ (reference sequence). CDR3 length: 13 amino acids. Trimming took 0 bases from V and 11 from J, leaving 13 bases between them.

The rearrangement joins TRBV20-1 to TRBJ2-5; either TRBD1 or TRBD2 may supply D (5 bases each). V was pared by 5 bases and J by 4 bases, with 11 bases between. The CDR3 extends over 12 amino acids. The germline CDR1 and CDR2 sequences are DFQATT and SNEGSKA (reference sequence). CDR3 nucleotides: TGCAGTGCTGGGGGTATGTTAGAGACCCAGTACTTC. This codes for CSAGGMLETQYF.

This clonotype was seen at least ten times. The CDR3 reads CASSQWRASGNQETQYF. The DNA of the CDR3 is TGTGCCAGCAGCCAGTGGAGGGCTAGCGGTAACCAAGAGACCCAGTACTTC. The chain employs TRBV3-1 and TRBJ2-5, with TRBD2 identical over 7 bases. The V gene's germline CDR1 is LGHDT and CDR2 YNNKEL (reference sequence). This CDR3 is built from 17 residues. Trimming cost V 3 bases and J 0 bases; bases outside gene matches: 10.